This TCR beta chain was obtained from a study of blood T cell repertoires in COVID-19. Study context: Samples of COVID-19 (acute and convalescent) were obtained from the United States, Italy and Spain.

The CDR3 has 14 amino acids. Germline values: CDR1 MNHEY, CDR2 SVGAGI. V was shortened by 6 bases and J by 5 bases, with 14 bases between the two germline ends. Produced via immunoSEQ multiplex PCR; TCRdb's table is partial and in-frame only. The sample contains 130,000 to 150,000 clones, approximately 85% of which appear only once. The source is a human donor with acute or convalescent COVID-19. The donor label of this sample is uncertain. The sequencing input was peripheral blood. This sequence joins TRBV6-5 and TRBJ1-5; no reliable D call. CDR3 DNA sequence: TGTGCCAGCAGCTCCCCGGGGAGGGATCAGCCCCAGCATTTT. Translating gives CASSSPGRDQPQHF.